These 27 T cell receptor beta chains were sequenced from one sample in a study of T cell repertoires in cytomegalovirus infection. Antigen specificity for these receptors is unknown. Using its own MiXCR run on the reads, TCRdb lists one record per CDR3 protein. The repertoire holds about 68,000 distinct CDR3 sequences, with roughly 20% as singletons. Sequencing was carried out using PBMCs, sequenced either directly or after in vitro stimulation (not recorded which). These receptors all stem from a human donor in good health (CMV status not recorded). Some clones in this sample may be carry-over from other donors' samples.

In its sample, this clonotype was seen many times. The chain recombines TRBV6-2 or TRBV6-3 with TRBJ2-7, with D maybe TRBD2 (6 bases). This CDR3 is 16 amino acids long. Germline CDR1 and CDR2: MNHEY and SVGEGT. V was pared by 0 bases and J by 2 bases, with 14 bases between. The CDR3 loop is CASSYSRDSHTYEQYF. The CDR3 DNA follows: TGTGCCAGCAGTTACTCGCGGGACTCCCACACCTACGAGCAGTACTTC.

In DNA form, the CDR3 reads TGTGCCAGTAGTACTCGTCCACAGGGGGCTGCTGGAAACACCATATATTTT. This translates into CASSTRPQGAAGNTIYF. The V call is TRBV19, the J call TRBJ1-3; 9 bases are a match to TRBD1. The CDR3 is made up of 17 amino acids. Looked up from germline, CDR1 is LNHDA and CDR2 is SQIVND (reference sequence). V lost 4 bases to trimming and J lost 2 bases; unmatched junction nucleotides: 9.

This clonotype was detected only a few times. The J gene is TRBJ1-2, the V gene TRBV14, with 7 bases fitting TRBD1. The germline gives CDR1 SGHDN, CDR2 FVKESK. The CDR3 is 11 amino acids. V lost 6 bases to trimming and J lost 7 bases; unmatched junction nucleotides: 2. The CDR3 loop reads CASRTGFGYTF. The CDR3 DNA is TGTGCCAGCAGGACAGGGTTTGGCTACACCTTC.

This sequence joins TRBV12-3 or TRBV12-4 and TRBJ2-5; TRBD2 is a possible D gene (6 bases). V dropped 3 bases and J dropped 0 bases, with 11 bases sitting between them. The CDR3 totals 15 residues. The CDR3 DNA reads TGTGCCAGCAGTTTCCAGACTAGTCACCAAGAGACCCAGTACTTC. Its protein is CASSFQTSHQETQYF.

V usage is TRBV19 and J usage is TRBJ1-5, with D uncertain. Germline V lookup: CDR1 LNHDA, CDR2 SQIVND (reference sequence). The CDR3 consists of 15 residues. With 6 bases removed from V and 5 bases from J, the gap between germline ends came to 17 bases. The CDR3 DNA follows: TGTGCCAGTAGCCGCGGGCCCATTCAGCATCAGCCCCAGCATTTT. It is translated as CASSRGPIQHQPQHF.

This clonotype was counted ten times or more. This chain uses TRBV7-2 with TRBJ2-7; 10 positions agree with TRBD2. Germline values: CDR1 SGHTA, CDR2 FQGNSA. The length of the CDR3 is 16 residues. Trimming removed 1 base from V and 1 base from J; junction bases left unmatched: 4. CDR3 amino acids: CASSLVGGLASYEQYF. The CDR3 DNA follows: TGTGCCAGCAGCTTAGTAGGGGGACTAGCGTCCTACGAGCAGTACTTC.

This clonotype was detected a few times. The gene calls are TRBV4-2 and TRBJ2-3, with TRBD2 identical over 9 bases. CDR1 is LGHNA, CDR2 YNFKEQ, per germline. The CDR3 has 16 amino acids. V was pared by 2 bases and J by 3 bases, with 6 bases of the junction left unmatched. The CDR3 here is CASSQQAGGWTDTQYF. DNA for the CDR3: TGTGCCAGCAGCCAACAAGCGGGAGGATGGACAGATACGCAGTATTTT.

The rearrangement joins TRBV7-2 to TRBJ1-2; TRBD1 aligns across 8 bases. The CDR3 length is 15 residues. The germline CDR1 and CDR2 sequences are SGHTA and FQGNSA. Unmatched junction bases numbered 8, after V lost 4 bases and J lost 4 bases. CDR3: CASSSNQGAPYGYTF. DNA for the CDR3: TGTGCCAGCAGCTCGAATCAGGGGGCGCCCTATGGCTACACCTTC.

The chain employs TRBV12-5 and TRBJ2-5; D unresolved. CDR1 is LGHNT and CDR2 is FRNRAP in the germline V gene. V shed 1 base and J shed 1 base, with 13 bases lying between them. The CDR3 extends over 16 amino acids. The CDR3 loop is CASGLATSPGQETQYF. For the CDR3, the DNA is TGTGCTAGTGGTTTGGCTACATCCCCGGGCCAAGAGACCCAGTACTTC.

This clonotype has just a few counts. The J gene is TRBJ1-5, the V gene TRBV3-1; D is undetermined. V was trimmed by 0 bases and J by 4 bases, leaving 4 bases between them. Germline CDR1 is LGHDT and CDR2 is YNNKEL (reference sequence). The CDR3 sequence is 13 residues long. CDR3 sequence reads: CASSQDYNQPQHF. Here the CDR3 DNA reads TGTGCCAGCAGCCAAGATTATAATCAGCCCCAGCATTTT.

This rearrangement joins TRBV7-9 to TRBJ2-1; 11 bases are a match to TRBD1. Germline trimming cut 3 bases from V and 4 bases from J; bases unmatched to any gene: 2. Germline loops: CDR1 SEHNR, CDR2 FQNEAQ (reference sequence). This CDR3 comprises 15 residues. The CDR3 nucleotides are TGTGCCAGCAGCTTCGGGACAGGGGGATACAATGAGCAGTTCTTC. Protein sequence: CASSFGTGGYNEQFF.

The chain couples TRBV9 to TRBJ2-5, with D possibly TRBD1 on 8 matching bases. The CDR3 is 15 amino acids. V was cut by 1 base and J by 4 bases, with 14 bases left in between. Germline CDR1 SGDLS, CDR2 YYNGEE. CDR3 DNA: TGTGCCAGCAGCGTAAACAGGGGGGGTGGAGAGACCCAGTACTTC. Its protein product is CASSVNRGGGETQYF.

V and J are TRBV28 and TRBJ1-4; 8 bases fit TRBD1. The CDR3 is made up of 15 amino acids. Unmatched junction bases numbered 4, after V lost 5 bases and J lost 2 bases. Germline V gene data show CDR1 as MDHEN and CDR2 as SYDVKM. The chain's CDR3 is CASSRQGTTNEKLFF. DNA of the CDR3: TGTGCCAGCAGTAGACAGGGGACGACTAATGAAAAACTGTTTTTT.

The chain joins TRBV12-3 or TRBV12-4 to TRBJ1-5; no reliable D call. CDR3 length: 15 residues. Trimming cost V 7 bases and J 3 bases, with 16 bases left between them. This CDR3 is CASTRGRTNNQPQHF. In nucleotides, the CDR3 is TGTGCCAGCACCCGCGGACGGACTAACAATCAGCCCCAGCATTTT.

This clonotype was seen repeatedly, ten times or more. The chain carries TRBV7-2 and TRBJ2-5; 8 bases agree with TRBD2. CDR3 length equals 17 residues. Germline V gives CDR1 SGHTA, CDR2 FQGNSA. Trimming took 2 bases from V and 2 from J; bases not matched to a gene: 10. CDR3: CASSLTTGGTGQETQYF. As DNA, the CDR3 is TGTGCCAGCAGCTTAACAACGGGAGGGACCGGGCAAGAGACCCAGTACTTC.

This chain connects TRBV7-2 to TRBJ2-1; D may be TRBD2 (5 bases). Germline V lookup: CDR1 SGHTA, CDR2 FQGNSA. This CDR3 is 14 amino acids long. Trimming shortened V by 5 bases and J by 12 bases, and 20 bases separated the two germline ends. As DNA, the CDR3 is TGTGCCAGCAGCCCCGAGCGGTGGGAAAGGGTGCAGTTCTTC. It codes for CASSPERWERVQFF.

This clonotype has a handful of counts. The V call is TRBV4-1, the J call TRBJ2-6; TRBD1 might be the D (6 bases). The CDR3 covers 18 residues. The germline CDR1 and CDR2 sequences are MGHRA and YSYEKL. V lost 0 bases and J 0 bases, leaving 12 bases between the germline ends. Here the CDR3 DNA reads TGCGCCAGCAGCCAAGAGGAACAGGGAATCTCTGGGGCCAACGTCCTGACTTTC. As protein: CASSQEEQGISGANVLTF.

In this sample, this clonotype turned up many times. The rearrangement joins TRBV19 to TRBJ1-5; D is undetermined. V was pared by 3 bases and J by 6 bases, with 15 bases between. Per germline, CDR1 LNHDA and CDR2 SQIVND (reference sequence). CDR3 length: 15 amino acids. CDR3 amino acids: CASSIMRRGPQPQHF. The CDR3 region has the DNA TGTGCCAGTAGTATTATGCGGCGCGGGCCTCAGCCCCAGCATTTT. Combining the CDR3 with reference TRBV19 and TRBJ1-5 gives the whole variable domain DGGITQSPKYLFRKEGQNVTLSCEQNLNHDAMYWYRQDPGQGLRLIYYSQIVNDFQKGDIAEGYSVSREKKESFPLTVTSAQKNPTAFYLCASSIMRRGPQPQHFGDGTRLSIL.

Ten or more counts support this clonotype. V usage is TRBV7-3 and J usage is TRBJ2-1; D not resolved. Looked up from germline, CDR1 is SGHTA and CDR2 is FQGTGA. Trimming shortened V by 1 base and J by 10 bases, and 11 bases separated the two germline ends. The CDR3 is 13 amino acids. The CDR3 spells CASSLRAAGEQFF. CDR3 sequence (DNA): TGTGCCAGCAGCTTAAGGGCCGCCGGCGAGCAGTTCTTC.

This chain joins TRBV6-8 and TRBJ2-6, with D hard to call. V was shortened by 2 bases and J by 2 bases, with 19 bases between the two germline ends. In germline, CDR1 is MNHGY, CDR2 SAAAGT. CDR3 size: 19 residues. CDR3 bases: TGTGCCAGCAGTTACCGCGGAATGTGGGTCACCACTGGGGCCAACGTCCTGACTTTC. This sequence encodes CASSYRGMWVTTGANVLTF.

This clonotype came up many times. The V call is TRBV2, the J call TRBJ1-1; D call uncertain. Per germline, CDR1 SNHLY and CDR2 FYNNEI. The CDR3 consists of 11 residues. V lost 6 bases to trimming and J lost 1 base, with 3 bases between them. CDR3: CASRPNTEAFF. DNA for the CDR3: TGTGCCAGCAGACCGAACACTGAAGCTTTCTTT. Full variable domain (missing parts from reference TRBV2 and TRBJ1-1): EPEVTQTPSHQVTQMGQEVILRCVPISNHLYFYWYRQILGQKVEFLVSFYNNEISEKSEIFDDQFSVERPDGSNFTLKIRSTKLEDSAMYFCASRPNTEAFFGQGTRLTVV.

The rearrangement links TRBV5-4 to TRBJ2-7; D might be TRBD1 (5 bases). Germline CDR1 and CDR2: SGHNT and YYREEE (reference sequence). V was cut by 0 bases and J by 7 bases, with 8 bases left in between. This CDR3 has 12 residues. CDR3 sequence (DNA): TGTGCCAGCAGCTTGGTAGGGGATGAGCAGTACTTC. This encodes CASSLVGDEQYF.

In this sample, this clonotype turned up a few times. The gene calls are TRBV6-2 or TRBV6-3 and TRBJ2-2; D is uncertain. V lost 4 bases, J lost 0 bases, and 9 bases lay in between. Germline values: CDR1 MNHEY, CDR2 SVGEGT. This CDR3 comprises 15 residues. CDR3 amino acids: CASSFGPTNTGELFF. Written as DNA, the CDR3 is TGTGCCAGCAGTTTCGGGCCGACGAACACCGGGGAGCTGTTTTTT.

This clonotype has a single count. The V call is TRBV2, the J call TRBJ2-5; 7 bases fit TRBD1. V gave up 1 base and J gave up 4 bases; unmatched junction bases: 3. There are 14 residues in the CDR3. Germline CDR1 is SNHLY and CDR2 is FYNNEI. The CDR3 DNA is TGTGCCAGCAGTGAAGAAAGGGGGCGAGAGACCCAGTACTTC. Its protein product is CASSEERGRETQYF.

This clonotype has just a few counts. V usage is TRBV20-1 and J usage is TRBJ2-4; D might be TRBD1 (6 bases). Trimming shortened V by 2 bases and J by 1 base, and 12 bases separated the two germline ends. The CDR3 is 15 residues long. Germline CDR1 is DFQATT and CDR2 is SNEGSKA (reference sequence). The CDR3 sequence is CSARIGGTAKNIQYF. CDR3 nucleotides: TGCAGTGCTAGAATTGGGGGCACGGCCAAAAACATTCAGTACTTC.

The J gene is TRBJ2-1, the V gene TRBV19; 9 positions agree with TRBD2. The CDR3 totals 14 residues. CDR1 and CDR2 from the germline V gene are LNHDA and SQIVND (reference sequence). Trimming removed 5 bases from V and 8 bases from J; junction bases left unmatched: 7. The CDR3 DNA reads as TGTGCCAGTAGTCCCTCTTCTAGCGGGGATGAGCAGTTCTTC. Its translation is CASSPSSSGDEQFF.

The chain employs TRBV25-1 and TRBJ2-1, with D possibly being TRBD1 or TRBD2 (6 bases each). Germline CDR1 reads MGHDK; CDR2 reads SYGVNS. The ends were cut back, 4 bases at V and 4 bases at J, with 11 bases in the middle. The CDR3 runs to 14 residues. DNA for the CDR3: TGTGCCAGCAGTGTTGAGGGGGGATACAATGAGCAGTTCTTC. Its protein is CASSVEGGYNEQFF.